This T cell receptor beta chain was profiled in a study of CD8 T cells in Susac syndrome (dated by TCRdb to the late 2010s). Context from the whole study: Repertoire sequencing was used to test whether CD8+ T cell activation and differentiation in Susac syndrome was antigen driven.

Regarding this clonotype: What antigen it recognizes has not been identified. No qualities accompany the bases; no much larger clone lies one base away.

The investigation overall reported the following: The study acknowledged that relatively few individuals were included in the TCR sequencing and HLA analysis.

High-throughput TCR beta sequencing profiled peripheral blood CD8+ and CD4+ T cells from healthy donors, Susac syndrome patients and multiple sclerosis patients. The multiple sclerosis controls were treatment-naive patients who had stable or active relapsing-remitting disease and met the revised McDonald criteria. Bulk CD8+ and CD4+ T cells were purified by magnetic negative isolation, whereas CD8+ TEMRA cells were enriched by FACS. Blood was drawn into EDTA tubes, processed within 24 hours, and PBMCs were isolated by density gradient centrifugation. PBMCs destined for TCR sequencing were cryopreserved in liquid nitrogen and later thawed in a 37 °C water bath. A purity of at least 90% was achieved for sorted or isolated CD4+, CD8+ and CD8+ TEMRA cells. RNA was extracted using the RNeasy kit, and roughly 0.5 to 1 ug of the RNA was reverse transcribed with random hexamers. TCR beta CDR3 regions were amplified with the immunoSEQ multiplex PCR assay covering 54 Vbeta and 13 Jbeta segments. PCR amplification bias was corrected by using a synthetic template baseline for primer optimization and computational correction. Regarding the original processing steps: Reads were annotated to V, D and J genes per IMGT and analyzed with immunoSEQ Analyzer, keeping only productive sequences. Clonality was computed as one minus Shannon entropy normalized by log2 of the number of productive unique sequences. For each patient and control, public and private clones were evaluated among the 100 most prevalent clones. Susac-specific clones were defined as absent from healthy and MS cohorts, over a thousand published viral clones and other ImmuneACCESS disease sequences. The public sequencing data were trimmed at Q25 with fastp and processed into clonotypes with MiXCR by TCRdb, which kept only in-frame beta chains. Each CDR3 protein appears once, grouped with its most common genes and DNA. Clone size and V and J calls follow TCRdb, not the original study. This sample lists 170,000 or so distinct CDR3 sequences; under 95% were detected once. The ten biggest clones cover roughly 0.094% of the sample.

The germline V gene encodes CDR1 KGHSH and CDR2 LQKENI. Including cysteine and phenylalanine, the CDR3 has 14 amino acids. The CDR3 DNA has 42 bases and is translated from base 1. V loses 0 bases of germline sequence and J loses 6 bases, and the interval between the two ends is 8 bases. Sequencing was carried out using CD4+ T cells from PBMCs. The receptor was isolated from a human donor with multiple sclerosis. Here the chain combines TRBV18 and TRBJ2-2; 5 matching bases give a weak D call of TRBD1. CDR3 sequence: CASSPPSGSGELFF. The DNA sequence reads TGTGCCAGCTCACCACCGTCAGGGTCCGGGGAGCTGTTTTTT.